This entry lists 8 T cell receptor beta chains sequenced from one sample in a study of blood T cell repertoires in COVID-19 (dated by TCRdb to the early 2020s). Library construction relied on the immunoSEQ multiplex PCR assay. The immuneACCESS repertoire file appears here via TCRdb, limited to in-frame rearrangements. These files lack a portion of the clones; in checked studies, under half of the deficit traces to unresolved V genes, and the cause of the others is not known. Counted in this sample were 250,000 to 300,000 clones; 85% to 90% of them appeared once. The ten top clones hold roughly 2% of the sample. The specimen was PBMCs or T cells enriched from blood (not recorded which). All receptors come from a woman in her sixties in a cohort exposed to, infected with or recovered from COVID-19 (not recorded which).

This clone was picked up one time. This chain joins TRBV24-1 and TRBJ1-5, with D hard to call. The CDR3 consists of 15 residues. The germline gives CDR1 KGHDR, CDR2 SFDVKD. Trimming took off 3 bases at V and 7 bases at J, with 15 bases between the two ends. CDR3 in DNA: TGTGCCACCAGTGATAACGACCTGGGAGCCCAGCCCCAGCATTTT. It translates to CATSDNDLGAQPQHF.

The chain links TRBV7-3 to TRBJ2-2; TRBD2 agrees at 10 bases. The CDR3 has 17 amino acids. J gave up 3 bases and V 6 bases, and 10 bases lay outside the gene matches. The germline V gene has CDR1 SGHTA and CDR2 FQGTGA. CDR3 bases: TGTGCCAGCAGAGGGCCGGGGCTAGCGGGAGACACCGGGGAGCTGTTTTTT. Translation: CASRGPGLAGDTGELFF.

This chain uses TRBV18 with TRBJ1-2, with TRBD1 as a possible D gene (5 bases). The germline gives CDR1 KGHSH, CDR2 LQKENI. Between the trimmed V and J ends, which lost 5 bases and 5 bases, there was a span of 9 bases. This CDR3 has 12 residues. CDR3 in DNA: TGTGCCAGCTCAACGACAGATTATGGCTACACCTTC. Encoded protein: CASSTTDYGYTF.

The CDR3 nucleotides read TGTGCCAGCTCACCACCTTCGACAGGGCGGACCGGGGAGCTGTTTTTT. Translated, it gives CASSPPSTGRTGELFF. The rearrangement uses TRBV18 and TRBJ2-2, with 7 bases fitting TRBD1. This CDR3 contains 16 residues. V was clipped by 0 bases and J by 5 bases; unmatched bases: 6. The germline V gene encodes CDR1 KGHSH and CDR2 LQKENI.

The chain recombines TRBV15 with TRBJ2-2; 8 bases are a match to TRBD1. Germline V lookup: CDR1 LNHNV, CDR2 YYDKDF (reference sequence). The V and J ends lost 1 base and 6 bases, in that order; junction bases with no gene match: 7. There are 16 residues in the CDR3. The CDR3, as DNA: TGTGCCACCAGCAGAGCCCCCAGGGGGCGACCCGGGGAGCTGTTTTTT. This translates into CATSRAPRGRPGELFF.

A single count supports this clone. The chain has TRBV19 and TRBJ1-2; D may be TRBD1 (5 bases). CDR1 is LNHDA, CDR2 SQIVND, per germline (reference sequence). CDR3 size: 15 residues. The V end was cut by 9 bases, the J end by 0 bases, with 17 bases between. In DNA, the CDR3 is TGTGCCAGCCAACCTGACAGTTTAGCTAACTATGGCTACACCTTC. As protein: CASQPDSLANYGYTF.

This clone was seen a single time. The CDR3 sequence: CASSLGQGTTNEKLFF. The CDR3 DNA sequence: TGTGCCAGCAGTTTGGGACAGGGAACAACTAATGAAAAACTGTTTTTT. The gene calls are TRBV28 and TRBJ1-4, with 9 bases fitting TRBD1. The CDR3 is 16 residues long. The V gene's germline CDR1 is MDHEN and CDR2 SYDVKM. J lost 0 bases, V lost 3 bases, and 2 bases had no gene match.

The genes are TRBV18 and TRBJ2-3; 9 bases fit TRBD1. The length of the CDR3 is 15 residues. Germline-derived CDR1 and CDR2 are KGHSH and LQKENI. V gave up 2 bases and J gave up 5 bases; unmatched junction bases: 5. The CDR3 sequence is CASSPGTGTGDTQYF. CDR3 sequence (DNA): TGTGCCAGCTCACCAGGGACAGGGACGGGAGATACGCAGTATTTT.